These T cell receptor beta chains were read from a single sample in a study of control samples from healthy donors and cancer patients. The data were produced by immunoSEQ multiplex PCR, yet TCRdb's version contains in-frame clones alone and is incomplete. This sample carries fewer than 90,000 clones, around nine tenths of them seen once, and the ten largest clones take 5% to 7%. Sequenced input: blood. Receptor source: a woman in her fifties or sixties in good health. Each CDR3 is given with its conserved first and last residue. The D gene is left open where the match is weak. The size field is filled for only some rows; it gives once, few, many or a size class.

>once|TRBV3-1/TRBV3-2|TRBJ2-7|-|15
TGTGCCAGCAGCCAGGGGGGAGTGGGAATCTACGAGCAGTACTTC
CASSQGGVGIYEQYF
>-|TRBV5-8|TRBJ1-6|-|15
TGTGCCAGCAGCGCCTTTGGCTCCTATAATTCACCCCTCCACTTT
CASSAFGSYNSPLHF
>-|TRBV4-1|TRBJ2-3|-|12
TGCGCCAGCAGCCAGGTGGGGAATACGCAGTATTTT
CASSQVGNTQYF
>few|TRBV30|TRBJ1-5|-|13
TGTGCCTGGAGTCCGGGGCACGATCAGCCCCAGCATTTT
CAWSPGHDQPQHF
>-|TRBV7-9|TRBJ1-1|-|15
TGTGCCAGCAGCTTACTCGACAGACAGAACACTGAAGCTTTCTTT
CASSLLDRQNTEAFF
>-|TRBV5-6|TRBJ1-3|-|16
TGTGCCAGCAGCTCTCAAATGACGGGCTCTGGAAACACCATATATTTT
CASSSQMTGSGNTIYF
>-|TRBV13|TRBJ2-6|-|13
TGTGCCAGCTCATTAGTCTGGGCCAACGTCCTGACTTTC
CASSLVWANVLTF
>-|TRBV7-9|TRBJ1-2|TRBD1|14
TGTGCCAGCAGCCGACCCAGCCCAGGGGGAGGCTACACCTTC
CASSRPSPGGGYTF
>-|TRBV4-1|TRBJ1-4|TRBD1|17
TGCGCCAGCAGCCAGGGACAGCACTTTGCAACTAATGAAAAACTGTTTTTT
CASSQGQHFATNEKLFF
>once|TRBV3-1/TRBV3-2|TRBJ2-1|TRBD2|15
TGTGCCAGCAGTCAGACTAGCGGGGGGTCATGGGAGCAGTTCTTC
CASSQTSGGSWEQFF
>few|TRBV14|TRBJ2-2|TRBD1|15
TGTGCCAGCAGCCCATTGGGACAGGGGGCCGGGGAGCTGTTTTTT
CASSPLGQGAGELFF
>-|TRBV6-5|TRBJ2-3|-|13
TGTGCCAGCAGACCCGACGGCACAGATACGCAGTATTTT
CASRPDGTDTQYF
>-|TRBV9|TRBJ1-1|TRBD1|14
TGTGCCAGCAGCTTGGGACAGAGAAGCACTGAAGCTTTCTTT
CASSLGQRSTEAFF
>once|TRBV7-8|TRBJ2-3|-|14
TGTGCCAGCAGCTTAGCGGGGAGCACAGATACGCAGTATTTT
CASSLAGSTDTQYF
>-|TRBV7-8|TRBJ2-3|TRBD1|18
TGTGCCAGCAGCTCATCCGGGCCAGGGGGCGGGGGCACAGATACGCAGTATTTT
CASSSSGPGGGGTDTQYF